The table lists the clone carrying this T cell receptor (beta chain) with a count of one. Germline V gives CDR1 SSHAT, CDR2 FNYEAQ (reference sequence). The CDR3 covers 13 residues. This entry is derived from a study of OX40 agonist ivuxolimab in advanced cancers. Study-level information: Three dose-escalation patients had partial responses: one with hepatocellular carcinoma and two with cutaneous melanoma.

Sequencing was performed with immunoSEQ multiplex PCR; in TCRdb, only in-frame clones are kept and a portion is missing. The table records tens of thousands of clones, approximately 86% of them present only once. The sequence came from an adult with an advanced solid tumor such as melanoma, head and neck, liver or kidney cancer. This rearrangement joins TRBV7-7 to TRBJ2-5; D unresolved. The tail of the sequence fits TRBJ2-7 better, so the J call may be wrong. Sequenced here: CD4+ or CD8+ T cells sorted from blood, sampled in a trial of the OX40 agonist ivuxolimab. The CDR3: CASSPLGSYEQYF. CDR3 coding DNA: TGTGCCAGCAGCCCGCTGGGGTCCTACGAGCAGTACTTC.